This T cell receptor beta chain originates from a study of blood T cell repertoires in COVID-19 (TCRdb year 2020). General notes on the study: Collaborator samples came from the United States, Italy and Spain and covered acute and convalescent phases of COVID-19. The dataset comprised deeply sampled blood TCRbeta repertoires from subjects exposed to, actively infected with, or recovered from COVID-19. Where HLA class I and class II types were available, the types were taken from metadata supplied by the sample provider, not from assay-based typing. The samples were drawn from the first 160 participants of the ongoing ImmuneRACE study and from 950 to 1,500 subjects provided by 6 global collaborators. Sample metadata almost always included a de-identified subject ID, COVID-19 status, age in years and sex. The material from the prospective study consisted of cDNA or gDNA derived from T cells, B-cell-depleted T cells, or PBMCs. The repertoires were released in a freely available public database meant as a resource for research on the immune response to SARS-CoV-2.

Worth noting for this clone: The antigen it recognizes is unknown. The record has no base qualities; no much larger clone is one base away.

TCRbeta CDR3 regions were amplified from genomic DNA by means of the immunoSEQ Assay, a bias-controlled multiplex PCR. The authors' pipeline ran thus. Within the assay, amplification of reference gene primers was used to estimate how many nucleated cells each sample contained. Sequence reads were collapsed and filtered to measure the absolute abundance of every unique TCRbeta CDR3 rearrangement. For each sample, productive Simpson clonality was calculated as the square root of Simpson's diversity index across productive rearrangements. The source is immuneACCESS, and TCRdb retained only in-frame sequences with V and J called. Part of the clones is not carried over; for the studies checked, unresolved V genes explain less than half of this, and the remainder is unexplained. D and trimming were read from the DNA, whereas the V and J calls and clone size are those reported in that table. The table for this sample lists 220,000 or so clones; approximately 86% of them were counted only once. The ten largest account for roughly 10% of the sample.

The germline V gene specifies SGDLS as CDR1 and YYNGEE as CDR2. The CDR3, cysteine through phenylalanine, is 11 amino acids long. Only the CDR3 DNA stays, 33 bases, in frame from base 1. Trimming removed 3 bases from V and 7 bases from J, leaving 7 bases between the germline ends. Beyond this particular receptor, the publication reports: Clinical and demographic metadata were provided uncurated, with the amount varying by source and participant.

One collaborating source in Seattle enrolled patients while the patients were actively infected and followed the patients over time throughout the course of disease. Collaborating institutions collected whole blood in K2EDTA tubes following their own protocols. For TCRbeta analysis, collaborators shipped samples as frozen whole blood, isolated PBMCs, or DNA extracted from either of those sample types. The chain uses TRBV9 and TRBJ2-5; the best D guess is TRBD2, with 6 bases matching. The TCR sequence derives from a woman aged 45-60 years with COVID-19, enrolled during active disease. The specimen was peripheral blood. The DNA sequence reads TGTGCCAGCAGCGCCGGGGGGACCCAGTACTTC. Its protein reads: CASSAGGTQYF.